In its sample, the clone carrying this T cell receptor (beta chain) was seen once. Its antigen is undetermined. The sample comes from a study of T cell responses to AZD1222 COVID-19 vaccine. Study-wide results and limits: After the peak T cell response, and only then, were repertoires sampled.

Libraries were prepared by immunoSEQ multiplex PCR; TCRdb keeps only in-frame clonotypes and omits some of them. Among roughly 110,000 clones, about nine tenths were seen once, and the ten largest hold 6.5%. CDR1 is LGHNA and CDR2 is YNFKEQ in the germline V gene. There are 17 residues in the CDR3. V lost 4 bases and J lost 0, with 18 bases in between. The J gene is TRBJ1-1, the V gene TRBV4-2; TRBD1 is a possible D gene (5 bases). This receptor was identified in an adult who received the AZD1222 COVID-19 vaccine. The sample in question was peripheral blood, obtained 28 days after the second AZD1222 dose. The CDR3 sequence is CASSPYGTDTVNTEAFF. CDR3 nucleotides: TGTGCCAGCAGCCCCTACGGGACCGATACCGTGAACACTGAAGCTTTCTTT.